Below, 13 T cell receptor beta chains from the same sample are listed, as sequenced in a study of cytomegalovirus exposure and HLA in healthy donors. PCR primers comprised 60 Vbeta and 13 Jbeta primers. Clones were read by immunoSEQ multiplex PCR, and TCRdb kept only the in-frame ones, dropping some. The sample carries approximately 220,000 clones, 80% to 90% recorded once. The sequenced sample was PBMCs. The receptors come from a man between 25 and 39 years old in good health and CMV-seronegative.

The chain links TRBV11-2 to TRBJ2-7; D is perhaps TRBD1 (6 bases). V lost 0 bases to trimming and J lost 3 bases, with 15 bases between them. The CDR3 consists of 16 residues. The germline V gene encodes CDR1 SGHAT and CDR2 FQNNGV. CDR3 nucleotide sequence: TGTGCCAGCAGCTTAGATCAGGGGCTGGGGTACTACGAGCAGTACTTC. This translates into CASSLDQGLGYYEQYF.

This clone was seen only a few times. This sequence joins TRBV2 and TRBJ2-7; 9 bases are shared with TRBD1. Germline CDR1 reads SNHLY; CDR2 reads FYNNEI. The V gene end was trimmed by 5 bases and the J gene end by 5 bases; junction bases not matched to a gene: 7. The CDR3 consists of 14 residues. The CDR3 here is CASSLGQGLDEQYF. The DNA of the CDR3 is TGTGCCAGCAGTCTAGGACAGGGGTTGGACGAGCAGTACTTC.

There are a few counts of this clone. This chain joins TRBV19 and TRBJ1-5; D perhaps matches TRBD1 (6 bases). Trimming pared 7 bases from V and 0 bases from J, leaving 10 bases between. This CDR3 spans 14 amino acids. Germline CDR1 and CDR2: LNHDA and SQIVND (reference sequence). CDR3 nucleotide sequence: TGTGCCAGTATGGACAGATATAGCAATCAGCCCCAGCATTTT. Protein sequence: CASMDRYSNQPQHF.

About this clone: The same CDR3 is also encoded by other DNA sequences in this sample. The rearrangement joins TRBV5-1 to TRBJ1-1; D is perhaps TRBD1 (5 bases). CDR3 length: 11 residues. Per the germline V gene, CDR1 is SGHRS and CDR2 is YFSETQ. Deletions cut 4 bases from V and 7 bases from J, with 8 bases between. For the CDR3, the DNA is TGCGCCAGCAGCCTTGGACATGAAGCTTTCTTT. This codes for CASSLGHEAFF.

The chain carries TRBV7-9 and TRBJ2-7; 7 nucleotides align to TRBD1. Germline values: CDR1 SEHNR, CDR2 FQNEAQ (reference sequence). The CDR3 runs 14 residues. This chain's CDR3 is CSISKQKGAYEQYF. The CDR3 DNA sequence: TGTTCTATTAGCAAGCAGAAGGGGGCATACGAGCAGTACTTC.

This clone was seen once. This sequence joins TRBV27 and TRBJ1-1, with D tentatively TRBD1 (5 bases). CDR3 length: 13 residues. The germline CDR1 and CDR2 sequences are MNHEY and SMNVEV (reference sequence). V gave up 3 bases and J gave up 5 bases, with 10 bases separating them. DNA of the CDR3: TGTGCCAGCAGTTTCCAGGGAGGGACTGAAGCTTTCTTT. Translating it yields CASSFQGGTEAFF.

The V gene is TRBV6-1, the J gene TRBJ2-7; 7 bases line up with TRBD1. The CDR3 has 13 amino acids. The germline V gene has CDR1 MNHNS and CDR2 SASEGT. V gave up 6 bases and J gave up 3 bases; unmatched junction bases: 5. In nucleotides, the CDR3 is TGTGCCAGCAGGGGGGACAGATTCTACGAGCAGTACTTC. It yields the protein CASRGDRFYEQYF.

This chain joins TRBV4-1 and TRBJ2-1; TRBD1 matches at 9 bases. V lost 1 base, J lost 4 bases, and 5 bases stayed unmatched. CDR1 is MGHRA, CDR2 YSYEKL, per germline. The CDR3 is 16 residues long. The CDR3 here is CASSQVAGTGYNEQFF. CDR3 bases: TGCGCCAGCAGCCAAGTGGCCGGGACAGGGTACAATGAGCAGTTCTTC.

The chain employs TRBV10-3 and TRBJ1-5; 10 positions agree with TRBD1. Germline CDR1 ENHRY, CDR2 SYGVKD. CDR3 size: 15 residues. V shed 3 bases and J 5 bases; nucleotides not matched to a gene: 4. The CDR3 loop is CAISDGQGGDQPQHF. The CDR3 bases are TGTGCCATCAGTGATGGACAGGGGGGCGATCAGCCCCAGCATTTT.

The gene calls are TRBV6-6 and TRBJ1-1, with D possibly being TRBD1 (6 bases). Deletions cut 10 bases from V and 1 base from J, with 13 bases between. The CDR3 covers 13 residues. The germline V gene encodes CDR1 MNHNY and CDR2 SVGAGI (reference sequence). The DNA of the CDR3 is TGTGCCACCGCATTACAGGGGAACACTGAAGCTTTCTTT. It yields the protein CATALQGNTEAFF.

Written as DNA, the CDR3 is TGTGCCAGCAGCCCCCCCGGAGCGGGGGCTCACAATGAGCAGTTCTTC. Translation: CASSPPGAGAHNEQFF. V gene TRBV11-2 combines with J gene TRBJ2-1, with TRBD2 identical over 8 bases. V trimming: 5 bases; J trimming: 5 bases; junction bases outside the gene matches: 11. The CDR3 extends over 16 amino acids. Looked up from germline, CDR1 is SGHAT and CDR2 is FQNNGV.

The chain uses TRBV28 and TRBJ2-7; possible D gene TRBD2, 7 bases. V lost 2 bases to trimming and J lost 3 bases, with 11 bases between them. This CDR3 region has 14 residues. Looked up from germline, CDR1 is MDHEN and CDR2 is SYDVKM. CDR3 residues: CASSLPGEGYEQYF. The CDR3 DNA sequence: TGTGCCAGCAGTTTACCAGGGGAGGGCTACGAGCAGTACTTC.

The J gene is TRBJ2-5, the V gene TRBV7-2; D is unclear. The CDR3 loop spans 12 amino acids. The V and J ends lost 5 bases and 5 bases respectively, with 9 bases between them. Germline V gives CDR1 SGHTA, CDR2 FQGNSA. CDR3 nucleotides: TGTGCCAGCAGCATACTCCGGGAGACCCAGTACTTC. Translated: CASSILRETQYF.